A single sample is the source of the 31 T cell receptor beta chains below, sequenced in a study of T-cell memory formation after mild COVID-19. TCRdb redid the calling of the 5' RACE reads with MiXCR, one entry per CDR3 protein. Seen here are nearly 350,000 distinct CDR3 sequences, 13% observed once, and the top ten hold about 21%. Sequenced: PBMCs or a T cell subset sorted from them (not recorded which). The receptors here all came from a man between 18 and 35 years old who had mild COVID-19 (a few samples of this study predate the infection). Cell type and time point are not known.

This rearrangement joins TRBV3-1 to TRBJ2-5, with a tentative D call TRBD2 (6 bases). Germline V gives CDR1 LGHDT, CDR2 YNNKEL (reference sequence). V gave up 1 base and J gave up 5 bases, with 8 bases separating them. The CDR3 is 13 residues long. This chain's CDR3 is CASSQGTMETQYF. As DNA, the CDR3 is TGTGCCAGCAGCCAAGGGACTATGGAGACCCAGTACTTC.

This clonotype was counted only a few times. The J gene is TRBJ1-6, the V gene TRBV7-3; D remains unclear. The CDR3 has 13 residues. Germline values: CDR1 SGHTA, CDR2 FQGTGA. V was trimmed by 2 bases and J by 8 bases, leaving 7 bases between them. The CDR3 sequence is CASSLGNDSPLHF. The CDR3 bases are TGTGCCAGCAGCTTAGGGAATGATTCACCCCTCCACTTT.

This clonotype showed up just a few times. The chain joins TRBV5-1 to TRBJ2-4; 7 bases match TRBD2. Germline assignment: CDR1 SGHRS and CDR2 YFSETQ. The CDR3 has 15 residues. V shed 0 bases, J shed 7 bases, and the junction held 7 bases outside the gene matches. The CDR3 region has the DNA TGCGCCAGCAGCTTGGGCGGGGGTAGGGTGAACATTCAGTACTTC. Amino acid sequence: CASSLGGGRVNIQYF.

This clonotype showed up just a few times. The chain is built from TRBV20-1 and TRBJ2-5; D is possibly TRBD2 (6 bases). The CDR3 contains 15 residues. Germline-derived CDR1 and CDR2 are DFQATT and SNEGSKA (reference sequence). V was cut by 6 bases and J by 5 bases, with 22 bases left in between. The CDR3 here is CSAAGPAGRSETQYF. The CDR3 DNA sequence: TGCAGTGCCGCGGGGCCCGCAGGGAGGTCGGAGACCCAGTACTTC.

This clonotype has more than one count but fewer than ten. The rearrangement links TRBV7-6 to TRBJ2-5; 9 positions agree with TRBD2. The trim removed 0 bases at V and 2 bases at J, leaving 4 bases unmatched. In germline, CDR1 is SGHVS, CDR2 FNYEAQ. There are 16 residues in the CDR3. For the CDR3, the DNA is TGTGCCAGCAGCTTAGCGACTAGCGGATTACAAGAGACCCAGTACTTC. It encodes CASSLATSGLQETQYF. Full variable domain (missing parts from reference TRBV7-6 and TRBJ2-5): GAGVSQSPRYKVTKRGQDVALRCDPISGHVSLYWYRQALGQGPEFLTYFNYEAQQDKSGLPNDRFSAERPEGSISTLTIQRTEQRDSAMYRCASSLATSGLQETQYFGPGTRLLVL.

The CDR3 loop reads CASSRRTGNQPQHF. The CDR3 DNA follows: TGTGCCAGTAGCAGGAGGACAGGCAATCAGCCCCAGCATTTT. The chain links TRBV19 to TRBJ1-5; a weak D match, TRBD1 (6 bases). CDR1 is LNHDA and CDR2 is SQIVND in the germline V gene (reference sequence). The CDR3 spans 14 residues. The V gene lost 6 bases and the J gene lost 2 bases, with 11 bases spanning the gap. Looking up the rest from reference TRBV19 and TRBJ1-5 gives the full variable domain: DGGITQSPKYLFRKEGQNVTLSCEQNLNHDAMYWYRQDPGQGLRLIYYSQIVNDFQKGDIAEGYSVSREKKESFPLTVTSAQKNPTAFYLCASSRRTGNQPQHFGDGTRLSIL.

There are a few counts of this clonotype. The gene calls are TRBV9 and TRBJ2-3; D is perhaps TRBD1 (6 bases). The CDR3 runs 17 residues. The V end was cut by 3 bases, the J end by 4 bases, with 21 bases between. Germline assignment: CDR1 SGDLS and CDR2 YYNGEE. The CDR3 nucleotides are TGTGCCAGCAGCGGGGTGAGGAGGCCAGGGGTTGCAGATACGCAGTATTTT. Encoded protein: CASSGVRRPGVADTQYF.

The chain carries TRBV2 and TRBJ1-4; D is unresolved. The CDR3 has 14 residues. The germline V and J ends were trimmed by 11 bases and 0 bases, with 13 bases remaining between them. Germline values: CDR1 SNHLY, CDR2 FYNNEI. The CDR3 loop reads CAWTTGATNEKLFF. CDR3 nucleotide sequence: TGTGCCTGGACCACCGGTGCAACTAATGAAAAACTGTTTTTT.

The rearrangement links TRBV29-1 to TRBJ2-5, with 8 bases aligning to TRBD2. This CDR3 has 14 amino acids. The V gene end was trimmed by 3 bases and the J gene end by 0 bases; junction bases not matched to a gene: 3. CDR1 and CDR2 from the germline V gene are SQVTM and ANQGSEA. This CDR3 reads CSVDERGYQETQYF. CDR3 DNA: TGCAGCGTTGATGAGCGGGGGTACCAAGAGACCCAGTACTTC.

This clonotype was counted a few times. The V call is TRBV7-7, the J call TRBJ2-3; D may correspond to TRBD1 or TRBD2 (6 bases each). CDR3 length: 15 residues. Germline CDR1 and CDR2: SSHAT and FNYEAQ (reference sequence). V lost 1 base, J lost 3 bases, and 11 bases lay in between. CDR3 nucleotides: TGTGCCAGCAGCTTAGACGGGGGCAGTACAGATACGCAGTATTTT. Its translation is CASSLDGGSTDTQYF.

This clonotype was counted only a few times. The CDR3 DNA is TGTGCCAGCAGCCAAGTCGGGCAGTTGAACACTGAAGCTTTCTTT. Translated: CASSQVGQLNTEAFF. The V gene is TRBV3-1, the J gene TRBJ1-1; D not certain. CDR1 and CDR2 (germline): LGHDT, YNNKEL (reference sequence). The CDR3 runs to 15 residues. Trimming took off 1 base at V and 0 bases at J, with 9 bases between the two ends. Filled out from reference TRBV3-1 and TRBJ1-1, the complete variable domain reads DTAVSQTPKYLVTQMGNDKSIKCEQNLGHDTMYWYKQDSKKFLKIMFSYNNKELIINETVPNRFSPKSPDKAHLNLHINSLELGDSAVYFCASSQVGQLNTEAFFGQGTRLTVV.

The chain has TRBV5-1 and TRBJ2-4; a possible D gene is TRBD2 (5 bases). The CDR3 runs 15 residues. Germline V gene data show CDR1 as SGHRS and CDR2 as YFSETQ. V was shortened by 6 bases and J by 1 base, with 14 bases between the two germline ends. The CDR3 loop is CASTLESGAKNIQYF. CDR3 sequence (DNA): TGCGCCAGCACCCTGGAATCGGGGGCCAAAAACATTCAGTACTTC.

This clonotype was seen ten or more times. One junction end disagrees with the germline gene, perhaps due to a read error. The chain employs TRBV7-7 and TRBJ2-1; 10 positions agree with TRBD2. Germline assignment: CDR1 SSHAT and CDR2 FNYEAQ (reference sequence). The CDR3 has 14 residues. The CDR3 DNA reads TGTGCTAGCAGCTTGTCTAGCGGGGGTAATGAGCAGTTCTTC. This encodes CASSLSSGGNEQFF.

This chain's CDR3 is CATSDAGTGEETQYF. The CDR3 DNA follows: TGTGCCACCAGTGATGCCGGGACAGGGGAAGAGACCCAGTACTTC. This chain connects TRBV24-1 to TRBJ2-5, with TRBD1 matching over 10 bases. The ends lost 3 bases at V and 3 bases at J; junction bases unmatched: 3. CDR1 is KGHDR and CDR2 is SFDVKD in the germline V gene. The length of the CDR3 is 15 residues.

This clonotype was recorded many times. V is TRBV12-3 or TRBV12-4 and J is TRBJ2-1; TRBD1 matches at 7 bases. There are 16 residues in the CDR3. The trim removed 2 bases at V and 0 bases at J, leaving 4 bases unmatched. The CDR3 region is CASSLSTGSSYNEQFF. The CDR3 DNA sequence: TGTGCCAGCAGTTTATCGACAGGGAGCTCCTACAATGAGCAGTTCTTC.

Only a few counts were recorded for this clonotype. The CDR3 sequence: CASSLTHLGSGANVLTF. The CDR3, as DNA: TGCGCCAGCAGCTTAACCCACTTGGGCTCTGGGGCCAACGTCCTGACTTTC. The chain has TRBV5-1 and TRBJ2-6; D is unclear. CDR3 size: 17 residues. Trimming took 2 bases from V and 0 from J, leaving 12 bases between them. Germline CDR1 and CDR2: SGHRS and YFSETQ. The variable domain in full, completed from reference TRBV5-1 and TRBJ2-6, reads KAGVTQTPRYLIKTRGQQVTLSCSPISGHRSVSWYQQTPGQGLQFLFEYFSETQRNKGNFPGRFSGRQFSNSRSEMNVSTLELGDSALYLCASSLTHLGSGANVLTFGAGSRLTVL.

The chain carries TRBV4-1 and TRBJ1-6; D unresolved. Germline lookup yields CDR1 MGHRA and CDR2 YSYEKL. The length of the CDR3 is 18 residues. Deletions cut 0 bases from V and 0 bases from J, with 12 bases between. The CDR3 sequence: CASSQEMPESSYNSPLHF. CDR3 sequence (DNA): TGCGCCAGCAGCCAAGAGATGCCAGAAAGCTCCTATAATTCACCCCTCCACTTT.

The CDR3 nucleotides are TGCGCCAGCAGCCAACTCAGGGGGCCGGATCAGCCCCAGCATTTT. It is translated as CASSQLRGPDQPQHF. The chain is built from TRBV4-1 and TRBJ1-5; 8 nucleotides match TRBD1. CDR1 and CDR2 (germline): MGHRA, YSYEKL. V shed 2 bases, J shed 5 bases, and the junction held 5 bases outside the gene matches. This CDR3 is 15 amino acids long.

This clonotype appeared a few times. V is TRBV7-9 and J is TRBJ2-7; 8 bases fit TRBD1. V was pared by 4 bases and J by 4 bases, with 9 bases of the junction left unmatched. Germline CDR1 reads SEHNR; CDR2 reads FQNEAQ (reference sequence). This CDR3 has 15 residues. The CDR3 nucleotides are TGTGCCAGCAGCTCGACCGGGACAGGTCCTTACGAGCAGTACGTC. Translating it yields CASSSTGTGPYEQYV.

In its sample, this clonotype was seen a few times. The gene calls are TRBV20-1 and TRBJ2-5; D call uncertain. Germline-derived CDR1 and CDR2 are DFQATT and SNEGSKA (reference sequence). The CDR3 spans 13 residues. V gave up 8 bases and J gave up 3 bases, with 16 bases separating them. CDR3 sequence (DNA): TGCAGTCCGTCGAAGGGCAGCAAAGAGACCCAGTACTTC. Translation: CSPSKGSKETQYF.

The chain carries TRBV5-4 and TRBJ2-5, with TRBD2 identical over 7 bases. CDR3 length: 15 residues. Germline CDR1 SGHNT, CDR2 YYREEE (reference sequence). Trimming cost V 4 bases and J 5 bases; bases outside gene matches: 11. The CDR3 region has the DNA TGTGCCAGCAGCACCCCGGTGGCGGGGGTTGAGACCCAGTACTTC. This gives the protein CASSTPVAGVETQYF.

The rearrangement joins TRBV27 to TRBJ2-3; 10 bases line up with TRBD1. V gave up 10 bases and J gave up 3 bases; unmatched junction bases: 10. CDR3 size: 15 residues. The V gene's germline CDR1 is MNHEY and CDR2 SMNVEV (reference sequence). The CDR3 here is CATRQGASGTDTQYF. The CDR3 coding sequence is TGTGCCACCCGACAGGGGGCGAGTGGAACAGATACGCAGTATTTT.

In this sample, this clonotype turned up a few times. The CDR3 DNA sequence: TGTGCCACCAGTGATGGGGTAGGGCGGACTGAAGCTTTCTTT. This encodes CATSDGVGRTEAFF. This chain links TRBV24-1 with TRBJ1-1; D is uncertain. Trimming removed 3 bases at V and 5 bases at J, with 12 bases between. This CDR3 is 14 amino acids long. Per germline, CDR1 KGHDR and CDR2 SFDVKD.

The chain employs TRBV27 and TRBJ2-5; the D is unclear. Germline lookup yields CDR1 MNHEY and CDR2 SMNVEV (reference sequence). The V end was cut by 7 bases, the J end by 5 bases, with 20 bases between. This CDR3 spans 15 amino acids. The CDR3 loop is CASKQKGSSLETQYF. The CDR3 nucleotides read TGTGCCAGCAAGCAAAAGGGCAGTTCGCTGGAGACCCAGTACTTC.

This clonotype turned up a few times. The chain employs TRBV4-1 and TRBJ2-7; 8 bases match TRBD1. This CDR3 is 14 amino acids long. In germline, CDR1 is MGHRA, CDR2 YSYEKL. V was pared by 4 bases and J by 3 bases, with 5 bases of the junction left unmatched. CDR3 bases: TGCGCCAGCAGCCGCCTGGGACAGGACTACGAGCAGTACTTC. It translates to CASSRLGQDYEQYF.

The chain employs TRBV29-1 and TRBJ2-3; the D is unclear. This CDR3 comprises 13 residues. Trimming left V 0 bases short and J 14 bases short, with 18 bases between. Per the germline V gene, CDR1 is SQVTM and CDR2 is ANQGSEA. The CDR3 loop reads CSVEDPPGPRVYF. As DNA, the CDR3 is TGCAGCGTTGAAGATCCCCCCGGGCCCCGGGTGTATTTT.

This clonotype occurred a few times. The CDR3 loop reads CASNGPWANVLTF. The CDR3 region has the DNA TGCGCCAGCAATGGGCCCTGGGCCAACGTCCTGACTTTC. The chain carries TRBV23-1 and TRBJ2-6; D unclear. TRBV23-1 has ORF status, its function being uncertain. CDR3 length: 13 amino acids. Trimming pared 7 bases from V and 5 bases from J, leaving 9 bases between.

This clonotype appeared a few times. The chain links TRBV7-2 to TRBJ2-1; 9 bases match TRBD1. CDR1 is SGHTA, CDR2 FQGNSA, per germline. The CDR3 runs to 15 residues. J lost 4 bases, V lost 5 bases, and 6 bases had no gene match. The CDR3 loop is CASSPMTGGYNEQFF. As DNA, the CDR3 is TGTGCCAGCAGCCCGATGACAGGGGGATACAATGAGCAGTTCTTC.

There are a few counts of this clonotype. The chain has TRBV9 and TRBJ2-1; 11 bases line up with TRBD2. Trimming at V came to 4 bases and at J to 10 bases, leaving 22 bases not matched to a gene. The CDR3 runs to 19 residues. CDR1 and CDR2 from the germline V gene are SGDLS and YYNGEE. The CDR3 DNA sequence: TGTGCCAGCAGCCCTATGAGGCTAGCGGGGGGACGCCGTTTGGACGAGCAGTTCTTC. Its protein product is CASSPMRLAGGRRLDEQFF.

This clonotype was seen only a few times. The gene calls are TRBV4-1 and TRBJ1-5, with 8 nucleotides matching TRBD1. The germline gives CDR1 MGHRA, CDR2 YSYEKL. J was trimmed by 6 bases and V by 6 bases; bases with no gene match: 7. This CDR3 is built from 14 residues. CDR3 sequence: CASRLRTGSQPQHF. In nucleotides, the CDR3 is TGCGCCAGCAGACTTAGGACAGGGAGTCAGCCCCAGCATTTT.

This clonotype was observed many times. The CDR3, as DNA: TGCGCCAGCAGCTCCTACGGGACGGAGAGTGGCAATGAGCAGTTCTTC. Translating it yields CASSSYGTESGNEQFF. The chain recombines TRBV5-1 with TRBJ2-1; D is possibly TRBD1 or TRBD2 (5 bases each). Trimming took 3 bases from V and 6 from J, leaving 19 bases between them. The germline V gene has CDR1 SGHRS and CDR2 YFSETQ. CDR3 length equals 16 residues.